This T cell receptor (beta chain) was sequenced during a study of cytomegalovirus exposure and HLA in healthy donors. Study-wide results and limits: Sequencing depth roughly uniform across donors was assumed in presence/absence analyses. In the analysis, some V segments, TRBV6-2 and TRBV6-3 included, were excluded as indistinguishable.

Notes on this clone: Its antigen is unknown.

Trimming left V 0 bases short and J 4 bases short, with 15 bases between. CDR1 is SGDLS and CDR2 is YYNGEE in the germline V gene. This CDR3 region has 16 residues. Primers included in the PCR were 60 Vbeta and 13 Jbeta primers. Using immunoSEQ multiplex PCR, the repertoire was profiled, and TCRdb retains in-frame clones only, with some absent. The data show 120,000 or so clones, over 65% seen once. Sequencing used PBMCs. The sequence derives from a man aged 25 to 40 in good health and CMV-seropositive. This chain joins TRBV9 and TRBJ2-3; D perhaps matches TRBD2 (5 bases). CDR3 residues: CASSVGFAGVSDTQYF. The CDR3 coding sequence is TGTGCCAGCAGCGTAGGGTTTGCGGGCGTGTCAGATACGCAGTATTTT.